This TCR beta chain originates from a study of immune characterization of retroperitoneal liposarcoma (dated by TCRdb to between 2018 and 2021). Based on the germline V gene, the CDR1 and CDR2 sequences are LGHNA and YSLEER. The CDR3, cysteine through phenylalanine, is 16 amino acids long. The retained sequence is limited to the CDR3, 48 bases, with the frame set at the first base. Between the V and J ends, shortened by 0 bases and 7 bases respectively, the junction contains 17 bases. Points on this clonotype: Its antigen specificity is not known. Base qualities are not at hand, and no much larger clone is one base apart.

The method behind the library was PCR. TCRdb lists the instrument as NextSeq 500. Using fastp at Q25 and MiXCR, TCRdb reprocessed the public reads and kept productive beta chains. CDR3 protein sequences are deduplicated, and each keeps its most common genes and DNA. A total of 2,000 to 3,000 distinct CDR3 sequences appear in this sample, roughly 47% of them only once. The leading ten clones occupy more than 30% of the sample. This TCR was sampled from a male donor with retroperitoneal liposarcoma. The specimen was tumor tissue. The chain was built from TRBV4-3 and TRBJ2-3; the D segment could be TRBD1, given 6 matching bases. The CDR3 region: CASSQDQRGTPNTQYF. The DNA reads as follows: TGCGCCAGCAGCCAAGATCAACGTGGGACACCTAATACGCAGTATTTT.